A single sample is the source of the 13 T cell receptor beta chains below, sequenced in a study of blood T cell repertoires in COVID-19. The assay was immunoSEQ multiplex PCR, and TCRdb's table has in-frame clones only and misses some. The sample includes tens of thousands of clones, roughly 90% of them seen just once. The sample taken for sequencing was peripheral blood. Source of these receptors: a woman of 80 years or more with acute or convalescent COVID-19.

The CDR3 DNA is TGCGCCAGCAGCTCCGGGTATTCAGCGGGGACGAGAACCGGGGAGCTGTTTTTT. This translates into CASSSGYSAGTRTGELFF. The rearrangement uses TRBV5-1 and TRBJ2-2, with 7 bases that match TRBD2. CDR3 length: 18 amino acids. From germline, CDR1 is SGHRS and CDR2 YFSETQ. V gave up 3 bases and J gave up 5 bases; unmatched junction bases: 16.

The V gene is TRBV2, the J gene TRBJ2-2; possible D gene TRBD2, 6 bases. V was shortened by 10 bases and J by 3 bases, with 18 bases between the two germline ends. The CDR3 runs to 15 residues. Germline CDR1 and CDR2: SNHLY and FYNNEI. The CDR3 loop reads CATRKRGGDTGELFF. CDR3 nucleotide sequence: TGTGCCACTCGTAAGAGGGGAGGTGACACCGGGGAGCTGTTTTTT.

The chain uses TRBV5-1 and TRBJ2-3; perhaps TRBD2 as D (7 bases). Deletions cut 3 bases from V and 4 bases from J, with 18 bases between. The CDR3 length is 16 residues. CDR1 is SGHRS, CDR2 YFSETQ, per germline. The CDR3 DNA is TGCGCCAGCAGCTCCGGGGGGCGGGGGAGGGCAGATACGCAGTATTTT. Translated: CASSSGGRGRADTQYF.

The rearrangement joins TRBV19 to TRBJ2-1; D uncertain. Germline CDR1 reads LNHDA; CDR2 reads SQIVND (reference sequence). V lost 3 bases and J 2 bases, leaving 11 bases between the germline ends. This CDR3 comprises 15 residues. CDR3 in amino acids: CASSISQSPYNEQFF. The CDR3 DNA is TGTGCCAGTAGTATCTCCCAGTCCCCCTACAATGAGCAGTTCTTC.

The chain employs TRBV3-1 (or the pseudogene TRBV3-2) and TRBJ2-4, with 15 bases aligning to TRBD2. This CDR3 is 16 amino acids long. CDR1 is LGHDT, CDR2 YNNKEL, per germline (reference sequence). Trimming took 6 bases from V and 3 from J; bases not matched to a gene: 3. The CDR3 nucleotides read TGTGCCAGCAGTTCGGGACTAGCGGGGGGCAAAAACATTCAGTACTTC. Its protein is CASSSGLAGGKNIQYF.

The chain recombines TRBV5-1 with TRBJ1-6; 7 bases align to TRBD1. The CDR3 totals 15 residues. The germline V gene has CDR1 SGHRS and CDR2 YFSETQ. J was trimmed by 6 bases and V by 4 bases; bases with no gene match: 7. The CDR3 DNA follows: TGCGCCAGCAGCGAAGGGGGACAGTTTAATTCACCCCTCCACTTT. It specifies CASSEGGQFNSPLHF.

This clone was recorded only once. V is TRBV14 and J is TRBJ2-7; TRBD1 matches at 7 bases. V gave up 4 bases and J gave up 3 bases; unmatched junction bases: 3. The CDR3 is 13 residues long. CDR1 and CDR2 (germline): SGHDN, FVKESK. The CDR3 loop is CASSLTGSYEQYF. In nucleotides, the CDR3 is TGTGCCAGCAGCCTGACAGGGAGCTACGAGCAGTACTTC.

Concerning this clone itself: This specimen includes other DNA sequences encoding the same CDR3. The gene calls are TRBV18 and TRBJ1-1, with unresolved D. This CDR3 region has 14 residues. Germline values: CDR1 KGHSH, CDR2 LQKENI. V lost 6 bases to trimming and J lost 0 bases, with 11 bases between them. DNA of the CDR3: TGTGCCAGCTCCCCCGCGGGGATGAACACTGAAGCTTTCTTT. Protein product: CASSPAGMNTEAFF.

The chain links TRBV13 to TRBJ2-1; tentatively, D is TRBD2 (6 bases). This CDR3 spans 16 amino acids. Germline V gene sequence: CDR1 PRHDT, CDR2 FYEKMQ (reference sequence). V dropped 0 bases and J dropped 0 bases, with 9 bases sitting between them. The CDR3 sequence: CASSLGGGSSYNEQFF. CDR3 coding DNA: TGTGCCAGCAGCTTAGGTGGGGGGAGCTCCTACAATGAGCAGTTCTTC. Using reference TRBV13 and TRBJ2-1 for the parts outside the CDR3, the full variable domain is AAGVIQSPRHLIKEKRETATLKCYPIPRHDTVYWYQQGPGQDPQFLISFYEKMQSDKGSIPDRFSAQQFSDYHSELNMSSLELGDSALYFCASSLGGGSSYNEQFFGPGTRLTVL.

V is TRBV5-8 and J is TRBJ1-3, with 7 nucleotides matching TRBD1. V shed 4 bases and J 1 base; nucleotides not matched to a gene: 2. The germline V gene encodes CDR1 SGHTS and CDR2 YDEGEE. This CDR3 contains 14 residues. The CDR3 sequence: CASSQQGSGNTIYF. CDR3 sequence (DNA): TGTGCCAGCAGCCAACAGGGGTCTGGAAACACCATATATTTT.

The J gene is TRBJ1-1, the V gene TRBV6-5; weak D call: TRBD1 (6 bases). The CDR3 length is 14 residues. The V end was cut by 6 bases, the J end by 2 bases, with 13 bases between. Germline V gene lookup returns CDR1 MNHEY and CDR2 SVGAGI. This CDR3 is CASRPLGGNTEAFF. The CDR3 DNA reads TGTGCCAGCAGACCCCTTGGGGGCAACACTGAAGCTTTCTTT.

The chain recombines TRBV7-8 with TRBJ1-6, with D unresolved. The CDR3 sequence is 17 residues long. CDR1 is SGHVS and CDR2 is FQNEAQ in the germline V gene. Trimming shortened V by 1 base and J by 0 bases, and 10 bases separated the two germline ends. DNA for the CDR3: TGTGCCAGCAGCTTAGTACTCGTGCGCTCCTATAATTCACCCCTCCACTTT. This translates into CASSLVLVRSYNSPLHF. Full variable domain (rest looked up from reference TRBV7-8 and TRBJ1-6): GAGVSQSPRYKVAKRGQDVALRCDPISGHVSLFWYQQALGQGPEFLTYFQNEAQLDKSGLPSDRFFAERPEGSVSTLKIQRTQQEDSAVYLCASSLVLVRSYNSPLHFGNGTRLTVT.

The chain carries TRBV3-1 (or the pseudogene TRBV3-2) and TRBJ2-3; 9 nucleotides line up with TRBD2. The CDR3 extends over 17 amino acids. The trim removed 0 bases at V and 4 bases at J, leaving 8 bases unmatched. Per the germline V gene, CDR1 is LGHDT and CDR2 is YNNKEL (reference sequence). CDR3 in amino acids: CASSQDRGGGAPDTQYF. The CDR3 DNA is TGTGCCAGCAGCCAAGATCGGGGCGGGGGGGCCCCAGATACGCAGTATTTT.